This T cell receptor beta chain was captured in a study of cytomegalovirus exposure and HLA in healthy donors. Study details: It was reported in a later analysis that the same platform had been used for the 90 to 150 validation repertoires as for the 666 first-cohort repertoires.

This clone appeared a single time. Its antigen remains unidentified. Study observations and caveats: Cytomegalovirus-associated status was assigned to about 170 TCR beta chains. Specific recognition of CMV antigens was confirmed in vitro for a few chains (all CMV-associated).

Sequenced by immunoSEQ multiplex PCR; TCRdb stores in-frame clones only, minus some. The top ten clones hold around 2.4% of a sample with approximately 160,000 clones, around 81% of them seen once. The CDR3 contains 13 residues. J lost 5 bases, V lost 4 bases, and 5 bases had no gene match. Germline V gene sequence: CDR1 KGHSH, CDR2 LQKENI. The sequence derives from a man aged 25-40 years in good health and CMV-seropositive. The specimen was PBMCs. The rearrangement links TRBV18 to TRBJ2-7, with 7 bases matching TRBD1. CDR3 nucleotides: TGTGCCAGCTCACTTGGACAGGCGGACGAGCAGTACTTC. As protein: CASSLGQADEQYF. The full variable domain, in which reference TRBV18 and TRBJ2-7 provide the parts outside the CDR3, is NAGVMQNPRHLVRRRGQEARLRCSPMKGHSHVYWYRQLPEEGLKFMVYLQKENIIDESGMPKERFSAEFPKEGPSILRIQQVVRGDSAAYFCASSLGQADEQYFGPGTRLTVT.